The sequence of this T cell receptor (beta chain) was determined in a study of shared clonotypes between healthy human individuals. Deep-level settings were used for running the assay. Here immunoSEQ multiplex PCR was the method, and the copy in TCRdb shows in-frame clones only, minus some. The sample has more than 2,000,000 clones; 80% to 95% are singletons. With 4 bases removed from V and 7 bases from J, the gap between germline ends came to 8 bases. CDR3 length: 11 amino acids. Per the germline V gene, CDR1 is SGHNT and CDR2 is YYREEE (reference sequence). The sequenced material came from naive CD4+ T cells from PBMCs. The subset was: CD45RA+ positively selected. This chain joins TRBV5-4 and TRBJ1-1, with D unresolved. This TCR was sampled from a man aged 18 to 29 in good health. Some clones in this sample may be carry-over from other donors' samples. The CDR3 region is CASSKDLEAFF. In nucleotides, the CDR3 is TGTGCCAGCAGCAAGGATCTTGAAGCTTTCTTT.